This T cell receptor beta chain came from a study of post-analysis software for immune sequencing data. Study results and limitations: The five TRBV segments detected at higher frequency in patients than in controls included TRBV5-6, TRBV5-1 and TRBV20-1. Normalized Chao1 diversity in multiple sclerosis patients fell significantly below that of controls. Samples sharing a preparation batch grouped tightly together when assessed by F measure.

CDR3 size: 16 residues. V lost 6 bases and J lost 3, with 18 bases in between. This clonotype was counted once. Its specificity is unknown. Every TCR beta cDNA library bore unique molecular identifiers. The T cell input of about 1 to 10 million gave 400,000 to 500,000 cDNA molecules. TCRdb re-derived calls from the PCR reads in MiXCR, one entry per CDR3 protein. The sample gives more than 450,000 distinct CDR3 sequences, about 44% of which show up once; roughly 1.8% is in the top ten. This chain uses TRBV12-3 or TRBV12-4 with TRBJ2-1, with a weak D call TRBD2 (7 bases). The clonotype comes from a girl aged 10 to 17 with multiple sclerosis. Sequenced sample: blood. Written as DNA, the CDR3 is TGTGCCAGCAGCCTCGACACGGGGGGCTACTACAATGAGCAGTTCTTC. The encoded protein is CASSLDTGGYYNEQFF.